The clone carrying this TCR beta chain was seen ten or more times. Its antigen remains unknown. This record belongs to a study of T cell repertoires in cytomegalovirus infection. Study-level findings and limits: The ex vivo response showed dominance by HLA-C-restricted CMV-specific TCR beta clonotypes.

V shed 3 bases and J shed 1 base, with 4 bases lying between them. This CDR3 spans 13 amino acids. In TCRdb, the reads were re-called with MiXCR into one record per CDR3 protein. The sample lists some 200,000 distinct CDR3 sequences, more than 9% seen once, with about 4.6% in the top ten. The TCR originated in a human donor in good health (CMV status not recorded). Some clones in this sample may be carry-over from other donors' samples. Sequencing was performed on PBMCs. The rearrangement uses TRBV12-3 or TRBV12-4 and TRBJ1-5, with D unresolved. The chain's CDR3 is CASSFGSNQPQHF. The CDR3 nucleotides are TGTGCCAGCAGTTTTGGCAGCAATCAGCCCCAGCATTTT.